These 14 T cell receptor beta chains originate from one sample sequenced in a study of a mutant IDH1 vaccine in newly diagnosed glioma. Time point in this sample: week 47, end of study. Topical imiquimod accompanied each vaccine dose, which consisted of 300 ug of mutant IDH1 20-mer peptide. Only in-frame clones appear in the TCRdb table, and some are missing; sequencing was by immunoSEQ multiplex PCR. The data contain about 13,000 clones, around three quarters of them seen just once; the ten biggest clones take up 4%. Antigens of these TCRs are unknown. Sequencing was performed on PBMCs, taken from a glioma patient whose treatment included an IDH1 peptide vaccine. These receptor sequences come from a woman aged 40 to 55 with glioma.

CDR3 amino acids: CASSFGEGKKLFF. DNA of the CDR3: TGTGCCAGCAGCTTCGGCGAGGGGAAAAAACTGTTTTTT. The rearrangement links TRBV5-6 to TRBJ1-4; possibly TRBD1 for D (5 bases). The V gene lost 2 bases and the J gene lost 9 bases, with 11 bases spanning the gap. The germline V gene encodes CDR1 SGHDT and CDR2 YYEEEE. This CDR3 has 13 residues.

The CDR3 here is CASSGWRNYGYTF. The DNA for the CDR3 is TGTGCCAGCAGCGGGTGGCGGAACTATGGCTACACCTTC. This sequence joins TRBV7-9 and TRBJ1-2; D not resolved. Germline-derived CDR1 and CDR2 are SEHNR and FQNEAQ (reference sequence). CDR3 length equals 13 residues. Trimming shortened V by 5 bases and J by 2 bases, and 9 bases separated the two germline ends.

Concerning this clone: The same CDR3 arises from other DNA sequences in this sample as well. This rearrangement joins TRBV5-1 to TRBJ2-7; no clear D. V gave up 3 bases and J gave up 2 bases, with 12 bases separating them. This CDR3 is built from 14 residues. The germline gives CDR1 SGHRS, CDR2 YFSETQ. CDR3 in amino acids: CASSYNRATYEQYF. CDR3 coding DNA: TGCGCCAGCAGCTACAACCGGGCGACCTACGAGCAGTACTTC.

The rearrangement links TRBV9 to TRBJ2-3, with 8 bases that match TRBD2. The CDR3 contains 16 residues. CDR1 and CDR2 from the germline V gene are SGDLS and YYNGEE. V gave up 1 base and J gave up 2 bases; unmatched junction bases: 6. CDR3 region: CASSVSAGGITDTQYF. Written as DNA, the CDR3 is TGTGCCAGCAGCGTATCGGCGGGGGGTATCACAGATACGCAGTATTTT.

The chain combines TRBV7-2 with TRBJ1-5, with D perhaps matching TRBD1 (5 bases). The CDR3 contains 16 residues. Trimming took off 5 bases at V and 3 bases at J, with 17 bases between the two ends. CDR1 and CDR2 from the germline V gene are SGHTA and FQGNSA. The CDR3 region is CASSPSGPWANQPQHF. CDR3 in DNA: TGTGCCAGCAGCCCATCGGGACCTTGGGCCAATCAGCCCCAGCATTTT.

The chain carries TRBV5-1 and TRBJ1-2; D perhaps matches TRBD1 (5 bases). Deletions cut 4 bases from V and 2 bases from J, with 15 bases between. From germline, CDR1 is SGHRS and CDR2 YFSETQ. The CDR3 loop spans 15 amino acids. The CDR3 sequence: CASSPQQASNYGYTF. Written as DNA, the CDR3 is TGCGCCAGCAGCCCTCAACAGGCCTCGAACTATGGCTACACCTTC.

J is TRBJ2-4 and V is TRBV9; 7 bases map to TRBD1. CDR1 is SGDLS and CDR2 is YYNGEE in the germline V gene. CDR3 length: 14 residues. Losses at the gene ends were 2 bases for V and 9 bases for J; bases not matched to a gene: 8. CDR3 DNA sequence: TGTGCCAGCAGCGTTGGGGCAGGGGGAACCATTCAGTACTTC. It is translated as CASSVGAGGTIQYF.

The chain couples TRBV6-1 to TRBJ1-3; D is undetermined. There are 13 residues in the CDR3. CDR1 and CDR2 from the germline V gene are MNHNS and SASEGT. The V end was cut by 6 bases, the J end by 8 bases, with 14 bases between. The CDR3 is CASRIFLTDTIYF. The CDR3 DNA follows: TGTGCCAGCAGGATCTTTCTCACGGACACCATATATTTT.

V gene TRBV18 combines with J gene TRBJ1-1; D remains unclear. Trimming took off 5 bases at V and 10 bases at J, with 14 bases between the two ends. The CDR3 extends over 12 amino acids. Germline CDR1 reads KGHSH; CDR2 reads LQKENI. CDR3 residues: CASSRPEPPAFF. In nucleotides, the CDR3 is TGTGCCAGCTCAAGGCCTGAGCCCCCAGCTTTCTTT.

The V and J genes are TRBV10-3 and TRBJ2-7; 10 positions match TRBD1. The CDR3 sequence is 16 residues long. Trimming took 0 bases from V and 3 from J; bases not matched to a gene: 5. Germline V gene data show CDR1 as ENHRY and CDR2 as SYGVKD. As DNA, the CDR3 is TGTGCCATCAGTGAGTCGCCCGGGACAGGGGTCTACGAGCAGTACTTC. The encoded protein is CAISESPGTGVYEQYF.

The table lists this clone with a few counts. As DNA, the CDR3 is TGTGCCAGTAGTCGGCGAGGGACCTACGAGCAGTACTTC. Amino acids: CASSRRGTYEQYF. The V gene is TRBV19, the J gene TRBJ2-7; the D gene is possibly TRBD2 (5 bases). The CDR3 consists of 13 residues. Per germline, CDR1 LNHDA and CDR2 SQIVND (reference sequence). V lost 5 bases and J 2 bases, leaving 10 bases between the germline ends. The full variable domain, its missing parts supplied by reference TRBV19 and TRBJ2-7, is DGGITQSPKYLFRKEGQNVTLSCEQNLNHDAMYWYRQDPGQGLRLIYYSQIVNDFQKGDIAEGYSVSREKKESFPLTVTSAQKNPTAFYLCASSRRGTYEQYFGPGTRLTVT.

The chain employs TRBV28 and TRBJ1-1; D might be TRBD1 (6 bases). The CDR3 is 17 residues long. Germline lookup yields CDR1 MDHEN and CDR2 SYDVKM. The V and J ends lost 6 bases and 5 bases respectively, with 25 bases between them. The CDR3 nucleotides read TGTGCCAGCAGCCATTTAGGGTTACAGGGAGGAGAGACTGAAGCTTTCTTT. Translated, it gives CASSHLGLQGGETEAFF.

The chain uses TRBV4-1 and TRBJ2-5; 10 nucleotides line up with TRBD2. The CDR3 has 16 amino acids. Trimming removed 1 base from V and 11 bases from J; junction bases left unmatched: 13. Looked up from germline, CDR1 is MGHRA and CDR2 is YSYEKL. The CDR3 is CASSQASGGPLREQYF. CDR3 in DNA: TGCGCCAGCAGCCAAGCTAGCGGGGGCCCCTTGCGGGAGCAGTACTTC.

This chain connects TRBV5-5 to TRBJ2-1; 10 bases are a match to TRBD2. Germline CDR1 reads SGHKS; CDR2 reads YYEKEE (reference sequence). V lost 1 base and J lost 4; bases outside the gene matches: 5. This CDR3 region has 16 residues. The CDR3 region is CASSLFWTSGYNEQFF. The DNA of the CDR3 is TGTGCCAGCAGCTTGTTCTGGACTAGCGGATACAATGAGCAGTTCTTC.